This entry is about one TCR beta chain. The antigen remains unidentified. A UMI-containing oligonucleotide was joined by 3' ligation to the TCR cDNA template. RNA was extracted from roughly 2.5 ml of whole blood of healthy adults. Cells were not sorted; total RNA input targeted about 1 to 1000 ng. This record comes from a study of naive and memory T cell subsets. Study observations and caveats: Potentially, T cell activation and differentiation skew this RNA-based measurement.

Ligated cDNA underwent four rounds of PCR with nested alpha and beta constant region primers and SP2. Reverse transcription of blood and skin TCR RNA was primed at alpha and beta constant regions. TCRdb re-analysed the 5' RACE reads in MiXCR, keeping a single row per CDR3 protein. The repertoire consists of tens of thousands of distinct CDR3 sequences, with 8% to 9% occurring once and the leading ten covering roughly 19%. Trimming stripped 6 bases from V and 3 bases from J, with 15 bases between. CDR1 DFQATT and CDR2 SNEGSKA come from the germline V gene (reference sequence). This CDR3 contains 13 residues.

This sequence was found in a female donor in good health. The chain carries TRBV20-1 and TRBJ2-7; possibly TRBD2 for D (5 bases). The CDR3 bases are TGCAGTGCCAGGTCTAGTGGACTCTACGAGCAGTACTTC. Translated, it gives CSARSSGLYEQYF.